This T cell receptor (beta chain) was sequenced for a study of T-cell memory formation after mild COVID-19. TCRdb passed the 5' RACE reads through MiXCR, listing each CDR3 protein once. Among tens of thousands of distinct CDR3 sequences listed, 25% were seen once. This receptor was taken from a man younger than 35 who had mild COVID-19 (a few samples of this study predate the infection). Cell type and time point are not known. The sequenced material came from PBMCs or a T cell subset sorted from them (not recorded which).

CDR3 sequence reads: CASSLPGGDTEAFF. In DNA, the CDR3 is TGTGCCAGCAGTTTACCAGGAGGAGACACTGAAGCTTTCTTT. The V call is TRBV12-3 or TRBV12-4, the J call TRBJ1-1, with D unresolved. V was pared by 2 bases and J by 3 bases, with 10 bases between. The CDR3 spans 14 residues.